These 9 T cell receptor beta chains came from one sample sequenced in a study of CD8+CD57+ T cells in acquired aplastic anemia (dated by TCRdb to between 2018 and 2020). The reads were generated on an Illumina HiSeq 2000. Genomic DNA served as template for TCR beta VDJ combination and CDR3 sequence profiling. TCRdb reworked the public reads: Q25 trimming with fastp, MiXCR clone assembly, productive beta chains retained. Rows matching on CDR3 protein sequence are summarized as one entry with the most common DNA and genes. This sample lists 89,000 or so distinct CDR3 sequences; about 67% were detected once. Roughly 60% of the sample is taken by the ten largest. Flow cytometry had shown CD8+CD57+ cell expansion in the patients selected for sequencing. Input material: sorted CD4+, CD8+, or CD8+CD57+ T cells (not recorded which) from PBMCs. The receptors were sampled from a human donor with aplastic anemia.

The V gene is TRBV10-3, the J gene TRBJ2-7; D gene uncertain. Germline-derived CDR1 and CDR2 are ENHRY and SYGVKD. V lost 5 bases to trimming and J lost 6 bases, with 11 bases between them. The CDR3 spans 12 residues. The DNA for the CDR3 is TGTGCCATCAGTTGGGCAGGCAGCGAGCAGTACTTC. This translates into CAISWAGSEQYF.

The chain employs TRBV24-1 and TRBJ2-3; D may be TRBD1 or TRBD2 (5 bases each). V lost 5 bases to trimming and J lost 6 bases, with 11 bases between them. This CDR3 comprises 13 residues. CDR1 and CDR2 (germline): KGHDR, SFDVKD. This chain's CDR3 is CATSGGGWDTQYF. The CDR3, as DNA: TGTGCCACCAGTGGTGGGGGATGGGATACGCAGTATTTT.

The chain couples TRBV4-3 to TRBJ1-6; D may be TRBD1 (6 bases). Germline V gene data show CDR1 as LGHNA and CDR2 as YSLEER. The CDR3 runs to 14 residues. The V end lost 0 bases, the J end lost 13 bases, and 13 bases lay between the germline ends. This CDR3 reads CASSQDRGVGPLHF. The CDR3, as DNA: TGCGCCAGCAGCCAAGATAGGGGGGTTGGGCCCCTCCACTTT.

The gene calls are TRBV10-3 and TRBJ1-1; D is undetermined. Trimming left V 7 bases short and J 0 bases short, with 9 bases between. Germline V CDR1 and CDR2: ENHRY, SYGVKD. This CDR3 is built from 13 residues. CDR3 DNA: TGTGCCATCACCGAATTGATGAACACTGAAGCTTTCTTT. Residues: CAITELMNTEAFF.

Points on this clonotype: This may be a read error, as it is one base from a much larger clone. The chain has TRBV25-1 and TRBJ2-5; D tentatively reads TRBD1 or TRBD2 (6 bases each). This CDR3 comprises 14 residues. CDR1 is MGHDK, CDR2 SYGVNS, per germline. The CDR3 DNA is TGTGCGGGGCTCGGGGGCCGTGACCAAGAGACCCAGTGCTTC. Its protein is CAGLGGRDQETQCF.

The DNA for the CDR3 is TGCAGTGCCCCGGGACTAGCGGGGGGGCGGATCTCCTACGAGCAGTACTTC. Encoded protein: CSAPGLAGGRISYEQYF. V and J are TRBV29-1 and TRBJ2-7, with TRBD2 identical over 16 bases. The CDR3 has 17 residues. The V gene's germline CDR1 is SQVTM and CDR2 ANQGSEA.

The chain is built from TRBV20-1 and TRBJ2-1; possible D gene TRBD2, 5 bases. The germline CDR1 and CDR2 sequences are DFQATT and SNEGSKA (reference sequence). The CDR3 is made up of 11 amino acids. The V and J ends lost 6 bases and 4 bases respectively, with 7 bases between them. The CDR3 bases are TGCAGTGCCCCGGGGTACAATGAGCAGTTCTTC. Protein product: CSAPGYNEQFF.

This clonotype was seen ten or more times. V and J are TRBV10-3 and TRBJ2-7; D call uncertain. Germline CDR1 and CDR2: ENHRY and SYGVKD. CDR3 size: 15 residues. V dropped 0 bases and J dropped 5 bases, with 14 bases sitting between them. CDR3 DNA: TGTGCCATCAGTGAGTCGTCTGTTACTTCCCACGAGCAGTACTTC. It is translated as CAISESSVTSHEQYF.

The rearrangement links TRBV29-1 to TRBJ2-5; 10 bases agree with TRBD2. Germline trimming cut 4 bases from V and 4 bases from J; bases unmatched to any gene: 3. CDR1 is SQVTM, CDR2 ANQGSEA, per germline. This CDR3 is built from 13 residues. The DNA of the CDR3 is TGCAGCGTTGTAGCGGGAGGACGAGAGACCCAGTACTTC. It yields the protein CSVVAGGRETQYF.